This T cell receptor (beta chain) stems from a study of blood T cells in healthy people across ages. Roughly 10 milliliters of peripheral blood were drawn from each donor. The germline gives CDR1 SGHKS, CDR2 YYEKEE (reference sequence). V lost 3 bases and J lost 5; bases outside the gene matches: 5. This CDR3 region has 15 residues. A J-beta primer mix and a sample-barcoded 5' primer were used in a second PCR of roughly 6 to 12 cycles. Each TCR beta cDNA got a 12-nucleotide random molecular identifier. Every sample produced at least 3 million CDR3-containing paired-end reads. MiXCR, applied by TCRdb to the 5' RACE reads, yields one record per CDR3 protein. The profile covers over 500,000 distinct CDR3 sequences, with about 27% appearing a single time and about 3.3% taken by the ten largest. This sample was also put to use in a study of T cells of mothers and their children.

The sequenced material came from blood. The chain employs TRBV5-5 and TRBJ1-6; 7 positions match TRBD1. This TCR was sampled from a boy aged 2-9 years in good health. The CDR3 DNA follows: TGTGCCAGCAGCTGGGGACAGTCCAATAATTCACCCCTCCACTTT. As protein: CASSWGQSNNSPLHF.